The clone carrying this TCR beta chain was recorded only once. TCRdb keeps only in-frame clones here, not all; method: immunoSEQ multiplex PCR. The sample yields around 2.5 million clones, roughly 93% seen once. These data originate in a study of shared clonotypes between healthy human individuals. CDR3 length: 15 amino acids. Looked up from germline, CDR1 is SGHAT and CDR2 is FQNNGV. V was trimmed by 1 base and J by 3 bases, leaving 10 bases between them. The authors divided CD4+ cells into CD45RA+ naive and CD45RA-negative memory subsets. Sequenced: naive CD4+ T cells from PBMCs. Documented subset: CD45RA+ positively selected. The TCR sequence derives from a young man in good health. Some clones in this sample may be carry-over from other donors' samples. The chain couples TRBV11-2 to TRBJ2-1, with D perhaps matching TRBD1 (7 bases). The CDR3: CASSLGRGLYNEQFF. The CDR3 DNA sequence: TGTGCCAGCAGCTTAGGGAGGGGGCTCTACAATGAGCAGTTCTTC.